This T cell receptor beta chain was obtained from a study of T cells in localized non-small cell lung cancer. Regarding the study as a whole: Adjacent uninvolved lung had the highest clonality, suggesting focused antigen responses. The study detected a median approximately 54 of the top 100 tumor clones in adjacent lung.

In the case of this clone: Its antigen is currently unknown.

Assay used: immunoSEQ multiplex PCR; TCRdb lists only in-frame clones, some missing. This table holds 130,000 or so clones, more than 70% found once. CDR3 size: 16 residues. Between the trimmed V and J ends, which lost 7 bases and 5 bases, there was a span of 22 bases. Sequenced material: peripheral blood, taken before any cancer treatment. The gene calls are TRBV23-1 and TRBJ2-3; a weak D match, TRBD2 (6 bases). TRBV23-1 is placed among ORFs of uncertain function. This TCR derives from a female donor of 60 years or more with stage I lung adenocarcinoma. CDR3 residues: CASTQRKGGAEDTQYF. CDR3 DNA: TGCGCCAGCACCCAAAGGAAAGGAGGGGCGGAAGATACGCAGTATTTT.